A selection of T cell receptor beta chains follows, all from one sample in a study of shared clonotypes between healthy human individuals. The protocol was immunoSEQ multiplex PCR, while the TCRdb copy is restricted to in-frame clones and leaves out a portion. There are approximately 710,000 clones in the sample; about 92% occur only once, and about a third lies in the top ten. The sample taken for sequencing was memory CD8+ T cells from PBMCs. These receptors came from a young man in good health. Some clones in this sample may be carry-over from other donors' samples. Both conserved end residues are part of each CDR3. The D gene is left open where the match is weak. For some rows the clone size is stated as once, few or many, or as a class when expanded; others skip it.

J gene: TRBJ2-1
clone size: -
D gene: TRBD1
V gene: TRBV4-3
CDR3 protein: CASSQDERGLLQFF
CDR3 DNA: TGCGCCAGCAGCCAAGACGAAAGGGGGCTTTTGCAGTTCTTC

J gene: TRBJ2-7
clone size: -
D gene: TRBD2
V gene: TRBV2
CDR3 protein: CATRDYLRYEQYF
CDR3 DNA: TGTGCCACCCGGGACTACCTACGCTACGAGCAGTACTTC

J gene: TRBJ1-5
clone size: -
D gene: TRBD1
V gene: TRBV9
CDR3 protein: CASSGDRGDGNQPQHF
CDR3 DNA: TGTGCCAGCAGCGGAGACAGGGGGGACGGAAATCAGCCCCAGCATTTT

J gene: TRBJ1-1
clone size: -
D gene: TRBD1
V gene: TRBV5-4
CDR3 protein: CASSRDRGKTEAFF
CDR3 DNA: TGTGCCAGCAGCCGGGACAGGGGAAAAACTGAAGCTTTCTTT

J gene: TRBJ1-2
clone size: -
D gene: -
V gene: TRBV5-6
CDR3 protein: CASSWAGSTYGYTF
CDR3 DNA: TGTGCCAGCAGCTGGGCGGGGTCGACCTATGGCTACACCTTC

J gene: TRBJ2-7
clone size: -
D gene: TRBD2
V gene: TRBV19
CDR3 protein: CASSGGLAGVYEQYF
CDR3 DNA: TGTGCCAGTAGTGGCGGACTAGCGGGAGTCTACGAGCAGTACTTC

J gene: TRBJ1-5
clone size: -
D gene: -
V gene: TRBV14
CDR3 protein: CASSLPGRNQPQHF
CDR3 DNA: TGTGCCAGCAGCCTTCCCGGGCGGAATCAGCCCCAGCATTTT

J gene: TRBJ2-1
clone size: -
D gene: TRBD2
V gene: TRBV5-8
CDR3 protein: CASSLGLAHNEQFF
CDR3 DNA: TGTGCCAGCAGCTTAGGACTAGCCCACAATGAGCAGTTCTTC

J gene: TRBJ1-5
clone size: few
D gene: -
V gene: TRBV7-9
CDR3 protein: CASSGGNQPQHF
CDR3 DNA: TGTGCCAGCAGCGGAGGAAATCAGCCCCAGCATTTT

J gene: TRBJ2-1
clone size: -
D gene: -
V gene: TRBV7-9
CDR3 protein: CASSLAGRPPYNEQFF
CDR3 DNA: TGTGCCAGCAGCTTAGCGGGCCGGCCCCCCTACAATGAGCAGTTCTTC

J gene: TRBJ2-3
clone size: -
D gene: -
V gene: TRBV1
CDR3 protein: CTSSRNSRCSRLAGTDTQYF
CDR3 DNA: TGCACCAGCAGCCGCAACTCACGGTGCTCTCGGCTAGCGGGCACAGATACGCAGTATTTT

J gene: TRBJ1-1
clone size: -
D gene: -
V gene: TRBV30
CDR3 protein: CAWSDLWNTEAFF
CDR3 DNA: TGTGCCTGGAGTGATCTCTGGAACACTGAAGCTTTCTTT

J gene: TRBJ2-1
clone size: -
D gene: -
V gene: TRBV27
CDR3 protein: CASSLIGNNEQFF
CDR3 DNA: TGTGCCAGCAGTTTAATAGGAAACAATGAGCAGTTCTTC

J gene: TRBJ1-1
clone size: -
D gene: -
V gene: TRBV10-3
CDR3 protein: CAIRPTSMNTEAFF
CDR3 DNA: TGTGCCATTAGACCGACAAGTATGAACACTGAAGCTTTCTTT

J gene: TRBJ2-7
clone size: -
D gene: TRBD2
V gene: TRBV19
CDR3 protein: CASSRGGGSSYEQYF
CDR3 DNA: TGTGCCAGTAGTCGGGGAGGCGGGAGCTCCTACGAGCAGTACTTC

J gene: TRBJ2-5
clone size: -
D gene: -
V gene: TRBV4-2
CDR3 protein: CASSQDKFKAQETQYF
CDR3 DNA: TGTGCCAGCAGCCAAGATAAGTTTAAGGCGCAGGAGACCCAGTACTTC

J gene: TRBJ2-2
clone size: -
D gene: TRBD1
V gene: TRBV4-3
CDR3 protein: CASSHIQGATGELFF
CDR3 DNA: TGCGCCAGCAGCCACATACAGGGGGCTACCGGGGAGCTGTTTTTT

J gene: TRBJ2-7
clone size: -
D gene: -
V gene: TRBV28
CDR3 protein: CASSLLQGPYEQYF
CDR3 DNA: TGTGCCAGCAGTTTGCTACAGGGACCCTACGAGCAGTACTTC

J gene: TRBJ1-4
clone size: -
D gene: -
V gene: TRBV6-6
CDR3 protein: CASSYGGRSSEKLFF
CDR3 DNA: TGTGCCAGCAGTTACGGGGGGCGGTCTTCTGAAAAACTGTTTTTT

J gene: TRBJ1-3
clone size: -
D gene: -
V gene: TRBV27
CDR3 protein: CASSPSRGFGNTIYF
CDR3 DNA: TGTGCCAGCAGTCCCAGTCGGGGCTTCGGAAACACCATATATTTT

J gene: TRBJ1-5
clone size: -
D gene: -
V gene: TRBV5-6
CDR3 protein: CASSFTSNQPQHF
CDR3 DNA: TGTGCCAGCAGCTTTACGAGCAATCAGCCCCAGCATTTT

J gene: TRBJ1-4
clone size: -
D gene: -
V gene: TRBV19
CDR3 protein: CASSIGSPFAKGLFF
CDR3 DNA: TGTGCCAGTAGTATCGGCTCTCCTTTTGCAAAAGGGCTGTTTTTT

J gene: TRBJ2-1
clone size: -
D gene: TRBD2
V gene: TRBV6-1
CDR3 protein: CASSETRGGLAVIYNEQFF
CDR3 DNA: TGTGCCAGCAGTGAAACACGGGGAGGGCTAGCGGTTATCTACAATGAGCAGTTCTTC

J gene: TRBJ2-1
clone size: -
D gene: TRBD1
V gene: TRBV18
CDR3 protein: CASSQGQGSREFLNEQFF
CDR3 DNA: TGTGCCAGCTCGCAGGGACAGGGGTCGCGGGAATTCCTCAATGAGCAGTTCTTC

J gene: TRBJ2-7
clone size: -
D gene: TRBD2
V gene: TRBV27
CDR3 protein: CASSLYPRSAGVHEQYF
CDR3 DNA: TGTGCCAGCAGTTTATATCCCCGTTCAGCGGGAGTACACGAGCAGTACTTC

J gene: TRBJ2-1
clone size: -
D gene: TRBD2
V gene: TRBV12-5
CDR3 protein: CASGSDTSGGRTEQFF
CDR3 DNA: TGTGCTAGTGGTTCAGATACTAGCGGGGGACGAACTGAGCAGTTCTTC

J gene: TRBJ2-3
clone size: -
D gene: TRBD1
V gene: TRBV5-1
CDR3 protein: CASSLQGRNLGDTQYF
CDR3 DNA: TGCGCCAGCAGCTTACAGGGGCGCAACCTGGGGGATACGCAGTATTTT

J gene: TRBJ2-7
clone size: once
D gene: -
V gene: TRBV4-1
CDR3 protein: CASSQAAGSYEQYF
CDR3 DNA: TGCGCCAGCAGCCAAGCGGCAGGTTCATACGAGCAGTACTTC

J gene: TRBJ1-1
clone size: -
D gene: -
V gene: TRBV29-1
CDR3 protein: CSGRVNTEAFF
CDR3 DNA: TGCAGCGGCAGGGTGAACACTGAAGCTTTCTTT

J gene: TRBJ2-2
clone size: -
D gene: -
V gene: TRBV4-1
CDR3 protein: CASSQDGSDGELFF
CDR3 DNA: TGCGCCAGCAGCCAAGATGGGAGCGACGGGGAGCTGTTTTTT

J gene: TRBJ2-2
clone size: -
D gene: -
V gene: TRBV2
CDR3 protein: CASSAVPAGELFF
CDR3 DNA: TGTGCCAGCAGTGCCGTACCAGCCGGGGAGCTGTTTTTT

J gene: TRBJ1-2
clone size: -
D gene: -
V gene: TRBV5-1
CDR3 protein: CASSLAGPLTQDGYTF
CDR3 DNA: TGCGCCAGCAGCTTAGCGGGGCCTCTGACTCAAGATGGCTACACCTTC

J gene: TRBJ2-7
clone size: -
D gene: -
V gene: TRBV7-9
CDR3 protein: CASSSRRGESYEQYF
CDR3 DNA: TGTGCCAGCAGCTCGCGGAGGGGAGAAAGCTACGAGCAGTACTTC

J gene: TRBJ1-2
clone size: -
D gene: -
V gene: TRBV27
CDR3 protein: CASSLIPSAGSHYGYTF
CDR3 DNA: TGTGCCAGCAGTTTAATCCCCTCGGCGGGTTCTCACTATGGCTACACCTTC